The present T cell receptor (beta chain) was sequenced within a study of cytomegalovirus exposure and HLA in healthy donors (dated 2017 in TCRdb). Regarding the research as a whole: According to an earlier analysis of a few hundred of the donors, roughly 180 million T cells yielded 90 million to 130 million unique TCR beta sequences and about 300 Gb of sequence data. On average, roughly 250,000 unique TCR beta nucleotide sequences were sequenced per donor among a few hundred genotyped donors of the cohort, with roughly 18% of those sequences being non-productive. Every repertoire in the discovery cohort had been generated on one and the same sequencing platform. Alongside the repertoire data, information on donor age, sex, ethnicity and CMV serostatus was compiled. In the later analysis, no new phenotypic data were used to find candidate immune exposures; instead, reliance was placed on TCR beta sequences and their occurrence across donors. Along with the roughly 670-subject first cohort, a separate validation cohort of over 90 different subjects was used. To predict cytomegalovirus infection status, the study brought together high-throughput TCR immunosequencing, statistical association of individual TCRs with disease status, and machine learning. Of the roughly 400 genotyped donors, approximately 80% fell in the genetic ancestry cluster associated with self-reported Caucasian donors. Both class I and class II loci were covered by HLA typing, at four-digit resolution. An early release covering more than 500 HLA-typed donors comprised about 320 gigabases of sequencing data and 85 million to 100 million unique TCR sequences. Typing coverage varied by locus: 629-630 donors for A, B, C, DRB1 and DQB1; some 520 for DQA1; about 590 for DPA1; 450 to 480 for DPB1. An earlier analysis of some 500 of the donors applied high-throughput TCR beta sequencing to assess whether each TCR beta V gene segment acted as functional or pseudogenic. Roughly five DR-DQ haplotypes were handled as single units for association and clustering, since linkage in the cohort was strong. The study aimed to test whether signatures of past pathogen exposure could be identified by cataloging public T cell receptors. The study profiled the T cell repertoires of around 700 subjects by immunosequencing and related them to cytomegalovirus serostatus. A later analysis re-examined previously published TCR beta repertoires from 610 or so donors and added high-resolution HLA genotyping to investigate patterns of TCR occurrence. In a later genetic analysis, genome-wide SNP genotypes for about 65% of the roughly 700 donors were used, and that subset was treated as a discovery cohort.

Reading the germline V gene gives CDR1 SNHLY and CDR2 FYNNEI. V drops 6 bases and J drops 4 bases, leaving 15 bases in between. The cysteine opens and the phenylalanine closes a CDR3 of 14 amino acids. The kept DNA is CDR3 alone, 42 bases in frame from the first base. Library prep was done by the immunoSEQ multiplex PCR assay. For the multiplex PCR, a mixture combining 60 forward primers for TCR Vbeta segments and 13 reverse primers for TCR Jbeta segments was used. The CDR3 region of rearranged TCR beta genes was amplified from genomic DNA by a multiplex PCR assay. On the Illumina HiSeq System, the amplified TCR beta libraries were sequenced as 87-base-pair reads. The authors processed their data as follows. A later analysis tallied 75 million to 95 million unique TCR beta chains across the approximately 670 repertoires, and about 10 million of those chains were shared by two or more donors. Raw reads were error-corrected and collapsed into unique sequences with a nearest-neighbor algorithm that merged closely related sequences to remove PCR and sequencing errors. V, D and J gene segments were assigned by aligning CDR3 sequences to IMGT reference sequences. Each retained sequence needed at least a six-nucleotide match to both a V gene segment and a J gene segment. Rearrangements were classified as productive when the CDR3 lacked stop codons and remained in frame with V and J, and all other rearrangements were classified as non-productive. CDR3 was defined according to IMGT convention as the region running from the second conserved V-encoded cysteine to the conserved J-encoded phenylalanine. The earlier analysis of some 550 of the donors excluded any sequence lacking an unambiguous match to a single V gene segment. An earlier analysis of a few hundred of the donors called V segments functional above 56.7% productive rearrangements and segregating when the between-donor standard deviation exceeded 5%. A statistical classification framework was built to diagnose cytomegalovirus status from the catalog of TCR beta chain sequences. In a later analysis, TCR nucleotide sequences were compared against IMGT/GENE-DB human TR gene sequences so that V and J genes could be assigned. The TCRdist pipeline was used in a later analysis to assign CDR3 sequences and most-parsimonious VDJ recombination scenarios. In a later analysis, each TCR beta chain was defined by its CDR3 amino acid sequence together with its V-gene family, and reads lacking a unique V-gene family were excluded. A later analysis removed roughly 590 highly shared, low-generation-probability nucleotide sequences to deal with suspected cross-contamination and a sequencing artifact. In a later analysis, a clonal expansion index for each public chain was calculated from normalized within-repertoire ranks of inferred template counts. Generation probabilities in a later analysis came from a VDJ recombination model fitted to out-of-frame rearrangements, and those results were checked against IGoR. In a later analysis, hypergeometric tests were used to score TCR-TCR, TCR-HLA and TCR-CMV co-occurrence, with a repertoire-size bias correction applied to TCR pairs. In a later analysis, false discovery rates were estimated by permuting HLA or CMV assignments 20 times. A later analysis grouped co-occurring TCRs with DBSCAN, adding TCRdist sequence similarity when clustering within HLA-allele-positive subsets. Repertoires with fewer than 30,000 or more than 120,000 public chains, plus five repertoires with anomalous nucleotide sharing, were excluded from co-occurrence clustering. This is the immuneACCESS table as TCRdb keeps it, with only in-frame sequences that have V and J called. A part of the clones is gone; compared with another copy, unresolved V genes explain less than half, and the rest is unexplained. V and J calls and clone size are as listed in that table; D and trimming were resolved from the DNA. Across this sample there are approximately 150,000 clones, with under 70% seen only once. Roughly a tenth of the sample goes to the ten largest clones.

Results the study describes overall, beyond this receptor: A further reported finding was that TCR beta sequences accurately predicted the HLA-A and HLA-B alleles for most subjects in the first cohort. Most CMV-associated TCR beta chains appeared to be HLA-restricted in a later analysis, and the HLA associations seemed to be driven largely by CMV exposure. Immune exposure information for the cohort was limited to CMV serostatus. V-gene and J-gene trimming of TCR beta chains was associated with a missense DCLRE1C variant in a later genetic analysis, and the association was replicated in an independent cohort. Compared with the approximately 720-donor mean, donors in an Asian-associated ancestry cluster had fewer N-insertions in productive TCRs, according to a later genetic analysis. A cluster of highly shared sequence variants was judged likely to represent a technical artifact of the sequencing pipeline. According to a later analysis, parvovirus B19, influenza, CMV and Epstein-Barr virus appeared linked to several top co-occurrence clusters. Because HLA typing was missing for some donors at each locus, association tests included only the typed subset. In a later analysis, the rate of TCR association differed among HLA loci, with DRB1 alleles having the most associated TCRs and HLA-C alleles having the fewest. Most TCR sequences were seen in very few donors, while some public TCRs were found in many individuals. Specific HLA alleles were associated with 15,000 to 20,000 TCR beta sequences at a false discovery rate of 0.05 in a later analysis. In both the original and validation cohorts, the classifier was reported to diagnose cytomegalovirus status with high specificity and sensitivity. The study gave a list of 150 to 200 TCR beta chains associated with cytomegalovirus. The earlier analysis of approximately 540 of the donors excluded roughly 16 rarely observed V segments, including chromosome 9 orphons, because counts were too low. Compared with equally common non-associated chains, HLA-associated TCR beta chains in a later analysis were more clonally expanded and had lower generation probabilities. In an earlier analysis of more than 450 of the donors, most TCR beta V segments were observed in productive rearrangements about 87% or about 30% of the time, broadly matching IMGT annotations. Sequencing depth was assumed to be roughly uniform across donors in the presence/absence analyses, though that assumption may not hold. A few of the identified cytomegalovirus-associated TCR beta chains were confirmed in vitro to be specific for cytomegalovirus antigens. The 87-base-pair reads could not distinguish some IMGT-functional V segments, including TRBV6-2 and TRBV6-3, so those segments were excluded. The cohort was sequenced for TCR beta chains only, and without alpha or paired-chain data the features that could be detected were limited. It was suggested by the authors that the approach could potentially be generalized to other disease states and immunological phenotypes. Linkage disequilibrium might explain the correlated functional status among segregating V segments, but an unknown experimental factor could not be excluded. When HLA alleles, especially DR and DQ, strongly co-occurred, TCR associations were difficult to assign to individual alleles.

On this clone: There is no known antigen for this receptor. Base qualities are not recorded, but no much larger clone differs from it by a single base.

The cohort comprised 550 to 700 healthy bone marrow donors. At the time of sampling, every cohort member was nominally healthy, though immune exposures that went unrecorded were likely present. The donor tested CMV seropositive and was one of the 289 seropositive cohort members. A peripheral blood sample was provided by each donor, and peripheral blood mononuclear cells were used for TCR beta sequencing. Genomic DNA was extracted from the blood cell samples with the Qiagen DNeasy Blood Extraction Kit. This sequence originates from a young man in good health and CMV-seropositive. The rearrangement combines TRBV2 with TRBJ1-2, with a weak D call of TRBD1 (5 bases match). Material: PBMCs. The CDR3 loop reads CASRTPTGAYGYTF. The DNA sequence reads TGTGCCAGCAGAACCCCTACAGGTGCCTATGGCTACACCTTC.